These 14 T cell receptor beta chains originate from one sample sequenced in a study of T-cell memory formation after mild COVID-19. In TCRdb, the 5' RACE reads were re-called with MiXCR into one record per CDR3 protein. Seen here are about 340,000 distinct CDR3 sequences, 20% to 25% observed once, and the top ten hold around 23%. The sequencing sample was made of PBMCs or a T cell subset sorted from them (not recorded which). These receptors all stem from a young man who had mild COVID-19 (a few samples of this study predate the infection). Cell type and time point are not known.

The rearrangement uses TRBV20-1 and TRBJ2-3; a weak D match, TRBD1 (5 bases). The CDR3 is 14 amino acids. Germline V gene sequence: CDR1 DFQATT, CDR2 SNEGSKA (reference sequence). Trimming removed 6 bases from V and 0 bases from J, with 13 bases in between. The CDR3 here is CSAARTRSTDTQYF. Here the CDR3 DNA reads TGCAGTGCGGCTCGGACAAGGAGCACAGATACGCAGTATTTT.

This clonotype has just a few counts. CDR3 amino acids: CSARRTGSNQPQHF. The CDR3 nucleotides read TGCAGTGCTAGACGGACAGGGAGCAATCAGCCCCAGCATTTT. The J gene is TRBJ1-5, the V gene TRBV20-1; TRBD1 agrees at 8 bases. J gave up 1 base and V 2 bases, and 1 base lay outside the gene matches. In germline, CDR1 is DFQATT, CDR2 SNEGSKA (reference sequence). The CDR3 contains 14 residues.

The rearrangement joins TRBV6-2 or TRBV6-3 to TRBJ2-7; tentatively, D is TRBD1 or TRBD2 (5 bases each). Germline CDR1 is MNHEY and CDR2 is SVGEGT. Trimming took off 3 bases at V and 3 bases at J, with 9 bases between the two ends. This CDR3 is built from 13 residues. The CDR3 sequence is CASSYSGSYEQYV. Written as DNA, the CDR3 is TGTGCCAGCAGTTATTCAGGGAGCTACGAGCAGTACGTC.

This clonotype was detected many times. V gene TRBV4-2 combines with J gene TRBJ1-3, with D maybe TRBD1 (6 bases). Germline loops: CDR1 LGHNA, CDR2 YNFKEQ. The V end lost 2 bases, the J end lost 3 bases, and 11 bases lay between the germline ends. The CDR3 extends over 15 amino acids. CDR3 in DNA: TGTGCCAGCAGCCAACAGGGGCCCTATGGAAACACCATATATTTT. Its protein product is CASSQQGPYGNTIYF.

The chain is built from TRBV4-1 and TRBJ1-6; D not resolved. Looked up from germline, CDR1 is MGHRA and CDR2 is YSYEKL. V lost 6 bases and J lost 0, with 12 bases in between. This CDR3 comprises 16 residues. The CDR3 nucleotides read TGCGCCAGCAGGGGCCGGGCAAGCTCCTATAATTCACCCCTCCACTTT. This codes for CASRGRASSYNSPLHF.

CDR3 in DNA: TGTGCCAGCAGTCCGCGGACGGAGAACACTGAAGCTTTCTTT. As protein: CASSPRTENTEAFF. The V call is TRBV6-1, the J call TRBJ1-1; no clear D gene. Germline V CDR1 and CDR2: MNHNS, SASEGT. This CDR3 is 14 amino acids long. Trimming shortened V by 5 bases and J by 1 base, and 11 bases separated the two germline ends.

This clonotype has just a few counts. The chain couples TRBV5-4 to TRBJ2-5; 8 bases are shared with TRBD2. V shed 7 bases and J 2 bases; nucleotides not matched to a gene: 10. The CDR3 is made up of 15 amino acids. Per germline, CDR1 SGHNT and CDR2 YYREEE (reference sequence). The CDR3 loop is CASSSGQAGQETQYF. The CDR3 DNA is TGTGCCAGCTCTAGCGGGCAGGCCGGTCAAGAGACCCAGTACTTC. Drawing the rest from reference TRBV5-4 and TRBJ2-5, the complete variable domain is ETGVTQSPTHLIKTRGQQVTLRCSSQSGHNTVSWYQQALGQGPQFIFQYYREEENGRGNFPPRFSGLQFPNYSSELNVNALELDDSALYLCASSSGQAGQETQYFGPGTRLLVL.

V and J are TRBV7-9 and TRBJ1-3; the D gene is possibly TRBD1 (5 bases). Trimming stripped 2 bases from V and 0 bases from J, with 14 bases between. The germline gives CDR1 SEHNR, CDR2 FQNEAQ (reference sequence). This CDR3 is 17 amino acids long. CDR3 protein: CASSLLGELSSGNTIYF. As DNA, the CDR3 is TGTGCCAGCAGCTTATTAGGGGAGCTGAGCTCTGGAAACACCATATATTTT.

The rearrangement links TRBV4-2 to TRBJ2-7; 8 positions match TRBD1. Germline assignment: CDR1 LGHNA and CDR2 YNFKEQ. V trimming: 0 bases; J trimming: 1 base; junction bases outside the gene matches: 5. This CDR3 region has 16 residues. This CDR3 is CASSQETGGLSYEQYF. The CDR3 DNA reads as TGTGCCAGCAGCCAAGAAACAGGGGGTTTGTCCTACGAGCAGTACTTC.

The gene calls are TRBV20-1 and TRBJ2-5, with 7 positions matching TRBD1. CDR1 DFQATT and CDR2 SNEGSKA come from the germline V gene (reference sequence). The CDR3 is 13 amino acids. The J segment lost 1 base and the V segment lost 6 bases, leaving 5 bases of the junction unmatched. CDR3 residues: CSAPRQGQETQYF. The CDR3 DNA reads TGCAGTGCCCCTCGACAGGGCCAAGAGACCCAGTACTTC.

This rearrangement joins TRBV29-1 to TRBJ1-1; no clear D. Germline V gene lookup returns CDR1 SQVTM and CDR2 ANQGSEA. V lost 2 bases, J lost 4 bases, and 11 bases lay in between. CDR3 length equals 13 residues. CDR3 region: CSVEKVLSTEAFF. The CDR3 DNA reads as TGCAGCGTTGAAAAGGTCCTTAGCACTGAAGCTTTCTTT.

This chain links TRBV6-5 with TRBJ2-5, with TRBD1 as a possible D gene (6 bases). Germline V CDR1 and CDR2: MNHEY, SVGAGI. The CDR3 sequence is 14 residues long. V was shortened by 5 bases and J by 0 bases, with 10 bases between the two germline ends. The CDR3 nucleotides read TGTGCCAGCAGTCCAGGGGCCTACCAAGAGACCCAGTACTTC. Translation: CASSPGAYQETQYF.

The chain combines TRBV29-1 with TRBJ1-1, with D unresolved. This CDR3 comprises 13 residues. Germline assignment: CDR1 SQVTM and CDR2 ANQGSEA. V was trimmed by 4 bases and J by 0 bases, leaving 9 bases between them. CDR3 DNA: TGCAGCGTTGGTACGGAGCTGAACACTGAAGCTTTCTTT. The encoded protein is CSVGTELNTEAFF.

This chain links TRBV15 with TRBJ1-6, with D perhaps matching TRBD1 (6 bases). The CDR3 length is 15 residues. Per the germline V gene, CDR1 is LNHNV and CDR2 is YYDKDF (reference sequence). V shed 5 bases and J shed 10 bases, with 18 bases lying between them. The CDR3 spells CATSLTREQGSPLHF. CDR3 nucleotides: TGTGCCACCAGCCTAACTAGAGAACAGGGATCACCCCTCCACTTT.